What follows describes a single TCR beta chain. This sample is part of a study of blood T cell repertoires in COVID-19. This table comes from immunoSEQ multiplex PCR, and its TCRdb copy is limited to in-frame clones, with some not included. The sample has 100,000 or so clones, around 73% seen once; the top ten hold around 9.8%. Sequencing was performed on peripheral blood. The receptor's source is a man between 60 and 75 years old with active or convalescent COVID-19.

The CDR3, as DNA: TGTGCCAGCAGCTTAAGGACAGGGGGCAATCAGCCCCAGCATTTT. This sequence encodes CASSLRTGGNQPQHF. The chain employs TRBV7-6 and TRBJ1-5, with 9 nucleotides matching TRBD1. Trimming cost V 2 bases and J 2 bases; bases outside gene matches: 1. This CDR3 contains 15 residues. Germline V gene lookup returns CDR1 SGHVS and CDR2 FNYEAQ.